Many counts were recorded for the clone carrying this T cell receptor (beta chain). Trimming removed 7 bases from V and 0 bases from J, with 9 bases in between. Per the germline V gene, CDR1 is LGHNT and CDR2 is FRNRAP. This CDR3 region has 13 residues. The sample originates from a study of T-cell reconstitution after alpha-beta-depleted transplantation in children. Unique molecular identifiers were incorporated into the prepared TCRbeta library. Each CDR3 protein gets one entry after TCRdb re-called the PCR reads with MiXCR. Of some 75,000 distinct CDR3 sequences in the sample, 6% to 8% were seen once.

This TCR was recovered from a human donor who donated a stem cell graft to a child with acute lymphoblastic leukemia. Sequencing was performed on PBMCs from the stem cell graft donor, taken from the stem cell graft. This chain uses TRBV12-5 with TRBJ2-5; maybe TRBD1 (5 bases). Written as DNA, the CDR3 is TGTGCTAGTGTCCAGGACAACCAAGAGACCCAGTACTTC. Its protein is CASVQDNQETQYF.